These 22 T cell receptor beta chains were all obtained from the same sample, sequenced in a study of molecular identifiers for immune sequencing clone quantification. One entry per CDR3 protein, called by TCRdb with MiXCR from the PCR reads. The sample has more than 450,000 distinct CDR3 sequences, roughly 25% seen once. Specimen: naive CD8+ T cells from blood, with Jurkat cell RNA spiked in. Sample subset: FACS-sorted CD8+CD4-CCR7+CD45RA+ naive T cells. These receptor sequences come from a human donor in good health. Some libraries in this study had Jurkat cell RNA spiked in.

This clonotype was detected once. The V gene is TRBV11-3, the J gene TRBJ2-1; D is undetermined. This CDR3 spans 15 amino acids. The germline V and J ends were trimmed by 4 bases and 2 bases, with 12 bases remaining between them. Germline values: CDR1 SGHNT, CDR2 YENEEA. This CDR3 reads CASSSAEDAYNEQFF. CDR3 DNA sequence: TGTGCCAGCAGCTCGGCAGAGGACGCCTACAATGAGCAGTTCTTC.

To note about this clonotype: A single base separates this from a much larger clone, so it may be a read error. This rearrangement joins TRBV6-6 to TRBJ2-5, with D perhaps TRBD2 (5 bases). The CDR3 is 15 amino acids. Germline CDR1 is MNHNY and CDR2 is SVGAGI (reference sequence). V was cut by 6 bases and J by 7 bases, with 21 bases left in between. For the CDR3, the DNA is TGTGCCAGCAGCCCATTAGAGGCCGCAGGAGGGACCCAGTACTTC. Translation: CASSPLEAAGGTQYF.

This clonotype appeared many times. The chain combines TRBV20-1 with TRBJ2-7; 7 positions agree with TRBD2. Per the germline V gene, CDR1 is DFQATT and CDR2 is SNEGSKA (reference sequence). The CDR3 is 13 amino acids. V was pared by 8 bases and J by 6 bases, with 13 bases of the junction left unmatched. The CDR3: CSPSTSSPSEQYF. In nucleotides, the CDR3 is TGCAGTCCTTCGACTAGCAGCCCTTCCGAGCAGTACTTC.

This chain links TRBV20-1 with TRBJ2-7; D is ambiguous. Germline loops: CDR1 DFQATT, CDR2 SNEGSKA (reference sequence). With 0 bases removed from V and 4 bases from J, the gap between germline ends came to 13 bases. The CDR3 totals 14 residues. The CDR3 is CSARDQGRNYEQYF. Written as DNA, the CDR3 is TGCAGTGCTAGAGATCAAGGCCGCAATTACGAGCAGTACTTC.

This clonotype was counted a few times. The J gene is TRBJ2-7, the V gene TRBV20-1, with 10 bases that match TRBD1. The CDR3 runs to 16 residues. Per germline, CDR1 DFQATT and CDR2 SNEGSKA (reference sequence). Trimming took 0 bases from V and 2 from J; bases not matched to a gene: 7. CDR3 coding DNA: TGCAGTGCTAGAGATGGGGGACAGGGGTTCCCCTACGAGCAGTACTTC. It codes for CSARDGGQGFPYEQYF.

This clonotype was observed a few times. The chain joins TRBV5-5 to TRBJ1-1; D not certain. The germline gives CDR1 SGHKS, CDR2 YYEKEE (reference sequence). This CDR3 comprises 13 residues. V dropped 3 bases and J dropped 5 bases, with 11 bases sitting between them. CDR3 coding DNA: TGTGCCAGCAGCTCTAGCGGGAGGACTGAAGCTTTCTTT. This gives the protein CASSSSGRTEAFF.

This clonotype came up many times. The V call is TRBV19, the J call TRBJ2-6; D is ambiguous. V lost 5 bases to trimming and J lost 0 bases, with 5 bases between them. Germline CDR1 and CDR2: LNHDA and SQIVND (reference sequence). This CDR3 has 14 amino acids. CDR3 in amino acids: CASSDVSGANVLTF. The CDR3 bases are TGTGCCAGTAGTGACGTCTCTGGGGCCAACGTCCTGACTTTC.

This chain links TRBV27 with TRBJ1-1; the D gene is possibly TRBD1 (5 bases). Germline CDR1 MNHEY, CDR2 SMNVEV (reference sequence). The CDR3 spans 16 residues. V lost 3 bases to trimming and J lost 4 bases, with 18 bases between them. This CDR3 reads CASSFLRAGLFTEAFF. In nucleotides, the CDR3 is TGTGCCAGCAGTTTTCTGAGAGCAGGGCTTTTCACTGAAGCTTTCTTT.

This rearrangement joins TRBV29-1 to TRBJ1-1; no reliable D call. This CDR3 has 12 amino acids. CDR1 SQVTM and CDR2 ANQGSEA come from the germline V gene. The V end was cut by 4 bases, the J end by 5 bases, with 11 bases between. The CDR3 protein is CSVGLLGTEAFF. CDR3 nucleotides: TGCAGCGTTGGACTTTTGGGGACTGAAGCTTTCTTT.

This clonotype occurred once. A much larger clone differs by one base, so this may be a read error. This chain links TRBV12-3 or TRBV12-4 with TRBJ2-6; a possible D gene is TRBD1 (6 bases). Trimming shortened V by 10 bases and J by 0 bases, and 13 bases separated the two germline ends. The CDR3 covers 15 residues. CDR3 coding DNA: TGTGCCACCAGGCGGACAGACTCTGGGGCCAACGTCCTGACTTTC. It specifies CATRRTDSGANVLTF.

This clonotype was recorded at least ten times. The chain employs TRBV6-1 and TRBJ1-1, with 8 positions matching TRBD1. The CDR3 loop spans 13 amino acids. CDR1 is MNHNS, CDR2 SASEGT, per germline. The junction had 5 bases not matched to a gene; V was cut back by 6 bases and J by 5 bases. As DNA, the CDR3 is TGTGCCAGCAGCTGGGACAGGACGACTGAAGCTTTCTTT. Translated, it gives CASSWDRTTEAFF.

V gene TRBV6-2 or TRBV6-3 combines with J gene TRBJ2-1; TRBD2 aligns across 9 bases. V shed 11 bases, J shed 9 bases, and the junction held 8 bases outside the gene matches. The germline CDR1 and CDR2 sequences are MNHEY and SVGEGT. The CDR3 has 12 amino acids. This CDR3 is CAAGGGRGEQFF. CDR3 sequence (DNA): TGTGCCGCGGGGGGGGGGCGCGGTGAGCAGTTCTTC.

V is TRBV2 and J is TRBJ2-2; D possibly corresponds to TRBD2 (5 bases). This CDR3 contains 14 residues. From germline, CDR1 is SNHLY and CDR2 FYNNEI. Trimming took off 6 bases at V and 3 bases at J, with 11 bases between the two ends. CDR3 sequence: CASSGKSHTGELFF. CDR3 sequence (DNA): TGTGCCAGCAGCGGGAAGTCTCACACCGGGGAGCTGTTTTTT.

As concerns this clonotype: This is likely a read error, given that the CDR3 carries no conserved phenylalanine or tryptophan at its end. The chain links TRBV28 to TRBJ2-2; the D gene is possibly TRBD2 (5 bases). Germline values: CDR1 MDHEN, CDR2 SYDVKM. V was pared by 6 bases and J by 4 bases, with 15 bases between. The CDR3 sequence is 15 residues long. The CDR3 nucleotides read TGTGCCAGCAGGAGGGATGTCGGCGGCACCGGGGAGCTGTTTTCT. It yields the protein CASRRDVGGTGELFS.

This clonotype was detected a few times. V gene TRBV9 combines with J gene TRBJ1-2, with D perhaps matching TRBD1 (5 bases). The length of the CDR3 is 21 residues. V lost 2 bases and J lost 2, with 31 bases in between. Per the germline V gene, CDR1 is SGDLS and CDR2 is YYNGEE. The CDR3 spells CASSVTPLSGDGGVVNYGYTF. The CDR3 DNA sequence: TGTGCCAGCAGCGTTACCCCACTCTCTGGTGATGGGGGAGTAGTCAACTATGGCTACACCTTC.

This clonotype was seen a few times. Here the CDR3 DNA reads TGCAGCGTTAGCTTAAGCGAAAAACTGTTTTTT. Residues: CSVSLSEKLFF. The genes are TRBV29-1 and TRBJ1-4, with D unresolved. Germline V gene data show CDR1 as SQVTM and CDR2 as ANQGSEA. The CDR3 is made up of 11 amino acids. Between the trimmed V and J ends, which lost 5 bases and 8 bases, there was a span of 9 bases.

The DNA for the CDR3 is TGTGCCAGCAGTTACTCGTCCGGGACAGGGGTAGTCACCTTC. Translated, it gives CASSYSSGTGVVTF. The chain has TRBV6-5 and TRBJ1-2, with TRBD1 matching over 10 bases. This CDR3 contains 14 residues. The V and J ends lost 0 bases and 13 bases, in that order; junction bases with no gene match: 8. Germline V lookup: CDR1 MNHEY, CDR2 SVGAGI.

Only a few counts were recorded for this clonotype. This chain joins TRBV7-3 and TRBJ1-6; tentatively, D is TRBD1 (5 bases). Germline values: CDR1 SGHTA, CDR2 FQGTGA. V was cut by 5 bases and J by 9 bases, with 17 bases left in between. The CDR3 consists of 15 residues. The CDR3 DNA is TGTGCCAGCAGCCCACGTGGGGGATGGGGTTCACCCCTCCACTTT. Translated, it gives CASSPRGGWGSPLHF.

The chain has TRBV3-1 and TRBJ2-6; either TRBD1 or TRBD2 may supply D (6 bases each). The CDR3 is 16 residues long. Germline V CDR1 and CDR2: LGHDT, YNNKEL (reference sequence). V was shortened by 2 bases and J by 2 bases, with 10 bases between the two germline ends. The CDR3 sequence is CASSQSEGAGANVLTF. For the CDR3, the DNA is TGTGCCAGCAGCCAATCGGAGGGGGCTGGGGCCAACGTCCTGACTTTC.

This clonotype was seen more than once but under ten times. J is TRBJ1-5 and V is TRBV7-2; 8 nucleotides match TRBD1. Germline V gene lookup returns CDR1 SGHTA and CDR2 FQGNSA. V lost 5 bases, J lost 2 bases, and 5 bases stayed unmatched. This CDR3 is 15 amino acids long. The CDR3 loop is CASSPDRARNQPQHF. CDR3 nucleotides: TGTGCCAGCAGCCCGGACAGGGCACGCAATCAGCCCCAGCATTTT.

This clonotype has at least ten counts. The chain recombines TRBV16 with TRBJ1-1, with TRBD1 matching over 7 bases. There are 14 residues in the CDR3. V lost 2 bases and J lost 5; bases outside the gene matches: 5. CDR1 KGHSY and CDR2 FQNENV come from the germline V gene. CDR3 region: CASSQSAGGTEAFF. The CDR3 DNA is TGTGCCAGCAGCCAAAGCGCAGGGGGAACTGAAGCTTTCTTT.

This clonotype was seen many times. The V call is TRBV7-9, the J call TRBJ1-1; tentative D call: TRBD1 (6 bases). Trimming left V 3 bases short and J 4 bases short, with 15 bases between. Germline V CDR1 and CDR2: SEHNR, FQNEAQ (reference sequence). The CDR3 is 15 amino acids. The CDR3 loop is CASSLPTGWGTEAFF. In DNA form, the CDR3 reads TGTGCCAGCAGCTTGCCTACAGGGTGGGGCACTGAAGCTTTCTTT.